A single sample is the source of the 13 T cell receptor beta chains below, sequenced in a study of control samples from healthy donors and cancer patients. Method: immunoSEQ multiplex PCR; TCRdb's copy keeps in-frame clones and lacks some. The sample records more than 65,000 clones, 65% to 85% being singletons. Sequencing input: blood. The receptors come from a man in his sixties in good health.

This clone came up a few times. The V call is TRBV28, the J call TRBJ1-4, with a weak D call TRBD1 (5 bases). Germline loops: CDR1 MDHEN, CDR2 SYDVKM. The V gene lost 2 bases and the J gene lost 8 bases, with 15 bases spanning the gap. CDR3 length: 15 residues. CDR3 loop: CASSLGGHGKEKLFF. The DNA of the CDR3 is TGTGCCAGCAGTTTAGGAGGACACGGTAAAGAAAAACTGTTTTTT.

The J gene is TRBJ1-2, the V gene TRBV7-2; a weak D match, TRBD1 (5 bases). V lost 4 bases to trimming and J lost 3 bases, with 21 bases between them. The CDR3 is made up of 17 amino acids. CDR1 is SGHTA and CDR2 is FQGNSA in the germline V gene. The CDR3 reads CASSSDVLAVGDYGYTF. As DNA, the CDR3 is TGTGCCAGCAGCTCGGACGTATTAGCGGTGGGGGACTATGGCTACACCTTC.

The V call is TRBV5-1, the J call TRBJ1-2; TRBD1 agrees at 7 bases. There are 14 residues in the CDR3. Losses at the gene ends were 3 bases for V and 2 bases for J; bases not matched to a gene: 4. Germline lookup yields CDR1 SGHRS and CDR2 YFSETQ. CDR3 residues: CASSSKQGNYGYTF. CDR3 sequence (DNA): TGCGCCAGCAGCTCCAAACAGGGGAACTATGGCTACACCTTC.

Many counts were recorded for this clone. Here the CDR3 DNA reads TGTGCCAGCAGCTTAGGGACAGCCTACAATGAGCAGTTCTTC. Its translation is CASSLGTAYNEQFF. The chain is built from TRBV5-8 and TRBJ2-1; 7 bases are a match to TRBD1. Trimming cost V 2 bases and J 2 bases; bases outside gene matches: 1. The CDR3 has 14 residues. The germline CDR1 and CDR2 sequences are SGHTS and YDEGEE.

The chain is built from TRBV19 and TRBJ2-3; no reliable D call. Germline V gene sequence: CDR1 LNHDA, CDR2 SQIVND (reference sequence). V lost 2 bases, J lost 6 bases, and 15 bases lay in between. The CDR3 is 15 residues long. The CDR3 loop is CASSIISGVGDTQYF. CDR3 coding DNA: TGTGCCAGTAGTATAATTTCTGGAGTAGGCGATACGCAGTATTTT.

This clone was detected a few times. The chain uses TRBV10-1 and TRBJ2-7; 7 bases are shared with TRBD2. The V gene end was trimmed by 8 bases and the J gene end by 0 bases; junction bases not matched to a gene: 7. CDR1 and CDR2 from the germline V gene are WNHNN and SYGVQD (reference sequence). This CDR3 spans 14 amino acids. The CDR3 protein is CASPLAACSYEQYF. CDR3 sequence (DNA): TGCGCCAGCCCTCTAGCGGCCTGCTCCTACGAGCAGTACTTC.

The chain couples TRBV7-9 to TRBJ2-5, with D perhaps matching TRBD2 (6 bases). Trimming stripped 5 bases from V and 2 bases from J, with 24 bases between. Germline CDR1 SEHNR, CDR2 FQNEAQ (reference sequence). The CDR3 runs 18 residues. The CDR3 bases are TGTGCCAGCAGCCATACAGGAGGGTTGTTTTATGCTCAAGAGACCCAGTACTTC. Protein sequence: CASSHTGGLFYAQETQYF.

This clone was picked up one time. V gene TRBV19 combines with J gene TRBJ2-6; unclear D gene. Deletions cut 3 bases from V and 1 base from J, with 7 bases between. The CDR3 totals 15 residues. CDR1 and CDR2 from the germline V gene are LNHDA and SQIVND (reference sequence). The CDR3 bases are TGTGCCAGTAGTATCGAAGTTTCTGGGGCCAACGTCCTGACTTTC. Translated, it gives CASSIEVSGANVLTF.

This chain joins TRBV7-2 and TRBJ2-1; the match to TRBD2 covers 9 bases. The CDR3 sequence is 16 residues long. Germline V gene lookup returns CDR1 SGHTA and CDR2 FQGNSA. V trimming: 1 base; J trimming: 4 bases; junction bases outside the gene matches: 5. The CDR3 region has the DNA TGTGCCAGCAGCTTAGATAGCGGGAGAACATACAATGAGCAGTTCTTC. Protein product: CASSLDSGRTYNEQFF.

This chain joins TRBV6-5 and TRBJ2-7; D is perhaps TRBD1 or TRBD2 (7 bases each). The germline V and J ends were trimmed by 7 bases and 5 bases, with 21 bases remaining between them. The CDR3 consists of 15 residues. The germline CDR1 and CDR2 sequences are MNHEY and SVGAGI. The CDR3 nucleotides read TGTGCCAGCACCCCAGGGGGGGCGACAGGCGACGAGCAGTACTTC. Its protein product is CASTPGGATGDEQYF.

The chain combines TRBV7-9 with TRBJ2-1; D may be TRBD1 or TRBD2 (5 bases each). Looked up from germline, CDR1 is SEHNR and CDR2 is FQNEAQ (reference sequence). The CDR3 sequence is 16 residues long. Between the trimmed V and J ends, which lost 2 bases and 7 bases, there was a span of 18 bases. Here the CDR3 reads CASSLSYLGDRNEQFF. The CDR3 region has the DNA TGTGCCAGCAGCTTATCCTACCTGGGGGATAGAAATGAGCAGTTCTTC.

This clone has a single count. V gene TRBV28 combines with J gene TRBJ2-2; tentatively, D is TRBD1 (7 bases). Germline assignment: CDR1 MDHEN and CDR2 SYDVKM. V was trimmed by 4 bases and J by 4 bases, leaving 10 bases between them. CDR3 length: 14 residues. The CDR3, as DNA: TGTGCCAGCAGTTACCAGGGGGGCACCGGGGAGCTGTTTTTT. Its protein is CASSYQGGTGELFF. The whole variable domain, remainder taken from reference TRBV28 and TRBJ2-2, is DVKVTQSSRYLVKRTGEKVFLECVQDMDHENMFWYRQDPGLGLRLIYFSYDVKMKEKGDIPEGYSVSREKKERFSLILESASTNQTSMYLCASSYQGGTGELFFGEGSRLTVL.

This rearrangement joins TRBV11-2 to TRBJ2-7; D possibly uses TRBD1 or TRBD2 (5 bases each). Trimming cost V 1 base and J 2 bases, with 9 bases left between them. CDR3 size: 14 residues. CDR1 and CDR2 from the germline V gene are SGHAT and FQNNGV. CDR3 nucleotide sequence: TGTGCCAGCAGCTTAGGGGGGTTGGCCTACGAGCAGTACTTC. Translating it yields CASSLGGLAYEQYF.